Listed below are T cell receptor beta chains from one sample, sequenced in a study of blood T cell repertoires in COVID-19. Here immunoSEQ multiplex PCR was the method, and the copy in TCRdb shows in-frame clones only, minus some. Altogether more than 300,000 clones are present, 87% being singletons, with the ten largest covering 1.5% to 2.5%. Sequencing was carried out using PBMCs or T cells enriched from blood (not recorded which). The receptors here all came from a man aged 35 to 55 in a cohort exposed to, infected with or recovered from COVID-19 (not recorded which). Both conserved end residues are part of each CDR3. D genes are given only for firm matches. Only part of the rows carry a size: once, few, many, or a class if the clone is expanded.

clone size	V gene	D gene	J gene	CDR3 DNA	CDR3 protein
NA	TRBV29-1	NA	TRBJ2-2	TGCAGCGTGGCCCGGGGGAATACCGGGGAGCTGTTTTTT	CSVARGNTGELFF
NA	TRBV5-1	NA	TRBJ2-3	TGCGCCAGCAGCCCGACAGGTTTCCAGGGAGATACGCAGTATTTT	CASSPTGFQGDTQYF
NA	TRBV5-1	NA	TRBJ1-2	TGCGCCAGCAGCTTGTCTCTCGGGTCCAACTATGGCTACACCTTC	CASSLSLGSNYGYTF
NA	TRBV6-1	NA	TRBJ2-7	TGTGCCAGCAGTGAAGGGTGGGGGGACGAGCAGTACTTC	CASSEGWGDEQYF
NA	TRBV7-2	TRBD2	TRBJ2-1	TGTGCCAGCAGCTTAGCGGGAGGGCGGCATGAGCAGTTCTTC	CASSLAGGRHEQFF
NA	TRBV5-1	TRBD2	TRBJ2-5	TGCGCCAGCAGCTTGGCCCTAGGACTAGCGGGCATCCAAGAGACCCAGTACTTC	CASSLALGLAGIQETQYF
NA	TRBV10-3	TRBD2	TRBJ2-2	TGTGCCATCACCTCCAGCGGGAGCAGCACCGGGGAGCTGTTTTTT	CAITSSGSSTGELFF
NA	TRBV5-1	TRBD1	TRBJ1-2	TGCGCCAGCAGCTTGAGGGGGCAAGACTATGGCTACACCTTC	CASSLRGQDYGYTF
NA	TRBV6-5	TRBD1	TRBJ2-2	TGTGCCAGCAGGGCCCGGACAGGGAAGACCGGGGAGCTGTTTTTT	CASRARTGKTGELFF
many	TRBV6-1	NA	TRBJ2-3	TGTGCCAGCAGTGAAGCGTCCGGGGGAGGATTCTCAGATACGCAGTATTTT	CASSEASGGGFSDTQYF
NA	TRBV18	TRBD1	TRBJ1-1	TGTGCCAGCTCATTACAGGGGGCTACCACTGAAGCTTTCTTT	CASSLQGATTEAFF
NA	TRBV5-1	TRBD1	TRBJ2-7	TGCGCCAGCAGCCCCGCCGACAGGGCTCGCGAGCAGTACTTC	CASSPADRAREQYF
few	TRBV6-4	TRBD1	TRBJ2-2	TGTGCCAGCAGCAAACAGACAGGGGAAAGCGGGGAGCTGTTTTTT	CASSKQTGESGELFF
NA	TRBV5-8	TRBD2	TRBJ2-2	TGTGCCAGCAGCTTGCGACTAGCGGGAGCCGGGGAGCTGTTTTTT	CASSLRLAGAGELFF
NA	TRBV5-1	NA	TRBJ1-6	TGCGCCAGCAGCTTGGACAGCTCCTATAATTCACCCCTCCACTTT	CASSLDSSYNSPLHF
NA	TRBV19	TRBD2	TRBJ2-2	TGTGCCAGTAGTATACTAGCGGGGGAACTCGGGGAGCTGTTTTTT	CASSILAGELGELFF
few	TRBV6-2/TRBV6-3	TRBD1	TRBJ2-7	TGTGCCAGCAGTTACTCGTCCGGGACAGGGGTCTACGAGCAGTACTTC	CASSYSSGTGVYEQYF
NA	TRBV5-1	TRBD2	TRBJ2-2	TGCGCCAGCGACAGCGGGAGGTTTTTGGGCGGGGAGCTGTTTTTT	CASDSGRFLGGELFF
NA	TRBV2	NA	TRBJ1-1	TGTGCCAGCAGTCGGGCCCTATCAGGGACTGAAGCTTTCTTT	CASSRALSGTEAFF
NA	TRBV27	NA	TRBJ1-1	TGTGCCAGCAGTTTACAGGGCGTAGACACTGAAGCTTTCTTT	CASSLQGVDTEAFF
NA	TRBV6-5	TRBD2	TRBJ2-7	TGTGCCAGCAAGCGGGAGACCTCCTACGAGCAGTACTTC	CASKRETSYEQYF